This T cell receptor beta chain was identified in a study of CD8+ T cells in alopecia areata. This clone was counted between two and nine times. V lost 0 bases to trimming and J lost 1 base, with 7 bases between them. Germline CDR1 reads LGHNA; CDR2 reads YSLEER. CDR3 length: 16 residues. Extraction of RNA preceded its reverse transcription into cDNA, which served as the sequencing template. Sequenced by immunoSEQ multiplex PCR; TCRdb stores in-frame clones only, minus some. Of roughly 150,000 clones listed, 50% to 65% are singletons. The J gene is TRBJ1-6, the V gene TRBV4-3, with D hard to call. Source: CD8+ T cells sorted from blood, taken at week 0. The receptor's source is a human donor with alopecia areata. CDR3 residues: CASSQDRRSYNSPLHF. CDR3 coding DNA: TGCGCCAGCAGCCAAGACCGGAGGTCCTATAATTCACCCCTCCACTTT.